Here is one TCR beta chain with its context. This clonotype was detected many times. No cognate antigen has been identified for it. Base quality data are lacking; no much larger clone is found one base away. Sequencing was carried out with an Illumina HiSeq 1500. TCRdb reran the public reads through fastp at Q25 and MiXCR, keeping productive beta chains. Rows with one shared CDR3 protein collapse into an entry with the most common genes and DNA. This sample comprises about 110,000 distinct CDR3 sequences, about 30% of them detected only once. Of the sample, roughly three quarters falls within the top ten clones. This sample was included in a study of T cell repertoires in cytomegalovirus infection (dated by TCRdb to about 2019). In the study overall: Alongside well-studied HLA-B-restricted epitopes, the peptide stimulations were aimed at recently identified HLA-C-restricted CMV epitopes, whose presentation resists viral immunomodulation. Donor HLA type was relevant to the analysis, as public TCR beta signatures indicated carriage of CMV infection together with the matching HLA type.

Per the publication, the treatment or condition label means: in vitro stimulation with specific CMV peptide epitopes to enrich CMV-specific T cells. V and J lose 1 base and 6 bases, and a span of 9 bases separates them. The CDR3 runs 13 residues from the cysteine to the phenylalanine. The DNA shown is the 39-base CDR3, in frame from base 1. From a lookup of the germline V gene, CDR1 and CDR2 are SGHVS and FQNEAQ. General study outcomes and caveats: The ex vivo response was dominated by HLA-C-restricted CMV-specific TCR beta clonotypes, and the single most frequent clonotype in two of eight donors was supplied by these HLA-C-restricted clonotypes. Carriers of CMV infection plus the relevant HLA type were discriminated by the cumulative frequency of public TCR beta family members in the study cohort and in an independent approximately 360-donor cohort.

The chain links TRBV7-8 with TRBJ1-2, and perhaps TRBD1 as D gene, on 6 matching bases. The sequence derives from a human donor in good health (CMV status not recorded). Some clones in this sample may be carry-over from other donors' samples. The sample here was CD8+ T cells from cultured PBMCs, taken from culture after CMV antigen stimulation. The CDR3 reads CASSLGQAHGYTF. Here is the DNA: TGTGCCAGCAGCTTAGGACAGGCCCATGGCTACACCTTC.